The entry below describes one T cell receptor beta chain. The sample is drawn from a study of CD8+CD57+ T cells in acquired aplastic anemia. V lost 6 bases to trimming and J lost 7 bases, with 4 bases between them. CDR3 size: 9 residues. From germline, CDR1 is SGHVS and CDR2 FQNEAQ. Genomic DNA, serving as template, underwent TCR beta VDJ and CDR3 profiling. TCRdb re-called the reads with MiXCR, one entry per CDR3 protein. The sample yields approximately 380,000 distinct CDR3 sequences, 65% to 80% seen once. Sample: sorted CD4+, CD8+, or CD8+CD57+ T cells (not recorded which) from PBMCs. The chain joins TRBV7-8 to TRBJ2-7; D is uncertain. This TCR was sampled from a human donor in good health, serving as a control. CDR3 loop: CASSGEQYF. CDR3 DNA: TGTGCCAGCAGTGGGGAGCAGTACTTC.